One and the same sample provided the 30 T cell receptor beta chains below, sequenced in a study of early stage breast cancer tumors (dated by TCRdb to the late 2010s). Libraries were constructed by the immunoSEQ multiplex PCR assay. TCRdb's version of the immuneACCESS table is confined to in-frame rearrangements and falls short of the full clone set. An unresolved V gene accounts for under half of the shortfall where checked; the remainder is of unknown origin. Recorded for this sample are over 25,000 clones; 80% of them occurred a single time. The ten largest make up roughly 13% of the sample. Sequencing was performed on blood. The receptors shown here come from a person aged 55 to 69 with breast cancer.

The chain couples TRBV10-3 to TRBJ2-7; 9 bases align to TRBD1. The CDR3 covers 14 residues. The J segment lost 2 bases and the V segment lost 6 bases, leaving 5 bases of the junction unmatched. Germline V gene lookup returns CDR1 ENHRY and CDR2 SYGVKD. The CDR3 sequence is CAIRPGTGTYEQYF. The CDR3 nucleotides read TGTGCCATCAGACCCGGGACAGGGACCTACGAGCAGTACTTC.

The chain joins TRBV7-3 to TRBJ2-2, with D unclear. This CDR3 has 13 amino acids. The V end was cut by 5 bases, the J end by 8 bases, with 12 bases between. In germline, CDR1 is SGHTA, CDR2 FQGTGA. The CDR3 is CASSRTQTGELFF. DNA for the CDR3: TGTGCCAGCAGCCGTACACAGACAGGGGAGCTGTTTTTT. Full variable domain (outside the CDR3, taken from reference TRBV7-3 and TRBJ2-2): GAGVSQTPSNKVTEKGKYVELRCDPISGHTALYWYRQSLGQGPEFLIYFQGTGAADDSGLPNDRFFAVRPEGSVSTLKIQRTERGDSAVYLCASSRTQTGELFFGEGSRLTVL.

The rearrangement uses TRBV19 and TRBJ1-5, with 10 positions matching TRBD1. Germline values: CDR1 LNHDA, CDR2 SQIVND (reference sequence). J was trimmed by 0 bases and V by 6 bases; bases with no gene match: 5. The CDR3 loop spans 16 amino acids. The CDR3 spells CASSDRGPYSNQPQHF. CDR3 sequence (DNA): TGTGCCAGTAGCGACAGGGGGCCTTATAGCAATCAGCCCCAGCATTTT.

The chain links TRBV30 to TRBJ1-1, with TRBD1 matching 8 bases. With V trimmed by 3 bases and J by 5 bases, 5 bases remained unmatched. This CDR3 has 13 residues. Germline values: CDR1 GTSNPN, CDR2 SVGIG (reference sequence). The CDR3 protein is CAWRGQGVTEAFF. For the CDR3, the DNA is TGTGCCTGGAGAGGACAGGGTGTAACTGAAGCTTTCTTT.

The genes are TRBV19 and TRBJ1-3; D ambiguous. The ends were cut back, 5 bases at V and 4 bases at J, with 12 bases in the middle. Germline loops: CDR1 LNHDA, CDR2 SQIVND (reference sequence). The CDR3 runs to 14 residues. The CDR3 DNA reads as TGTGCCAGTAGTGTCCCCCGGGGAGGAAACACCATATATTTT. It specifies CASSVPRGGNTIYF. Full variable domain (remainder filled in from reference TRBV19 and TRBJ1-3): DGGITQSPKYLFRKEGQNVTLSCEQNLNHDAMYWYRQDPGQGLRLIYYSQIVNDFQKGDIAEGYSVSREKKESFPLTVTSAQKNPTAFYLCASSVPRGGNTIYFGEGSWLTVV.

This clone was seen a single time. The chain joins TRBV19 to TRBJ1-1; TRBD1 matches at 11 bases. The CDR3 runs to 11 residues. Germline loops: CDR1 LNHDA, CDR2 SQIVND (reference sequence). The V gene end was trimmed by 10 bases and the J gene end by 12 bases; junction bases not matched to a gene: 7. The CDR3 spells CATGQGATTFF. DNA of the CDR3: TGTGCCACAGGACAGGGGGCGACGACTTTCTTT.

The chain joins TRBV28 to TRBJ1-2; a possible D gene is TRBD1 (6 bases). V lost 5 bases, J lost 1 base, and 14 bases lay in between. In germline, CDR1 is MDHEN, CDR2 SYDVKM. The CDR3 sequence is 15 residues long. CDR3 in DNA: TGTGCCAGCAGTCTCAACAGGGCCTTTAACTATGGCTACACCTTC. Translating it yields CASSLNRAFNYGYTF.

The rearrangement joins TRBV19 to TRBJ1-2; TRBD1 might be the D (6 bases). Germline V gene sequence: CDR1 LNHDA, CDR2 SQIVND (reference sequence). The V end lost 3 bases, the J end lost 8 bases, and 13 bases lay between the germline ends. This CDR3 has 13 residues. CDR3 loop: CASSIQGSGGYTF. The CDR3 bases are TGTGCCAGTAGTATTCAGGGGTCGGGCGGCTACACCTTC.

This clone is a singleton in its sample. The gene calls are TRBV10-1 and TRBJ2-3; D remains ambiguous. Trimming shortened V by 0 bases and J by 0 bases, and 7 bases separated the two germline ends. This CDR3 region has 15 residues. CDR1 WNHNN and CDR2 SYGVQD come from the germline V gene (reference sequence). The CDR3, as DNA: TGCGCCAGCAGTGAGTCCTCACTGAGCACAGATACGCAGTATTTT. Translating gives CASSESSLSTDTQYF.

The CDR3 sequence: CASSRGGPYDSYEQYF. CDR3 nucleotide sequence: TGTGCCAGCAGCCGGGGGGGACCCTACGATTCCTACGAGCAGTACTTC. The chain combines TRBV7-2 with TRBJ2-7; 8 bases line up with TRBD2. The V and J ends lost 5 bases and 1 base, in that order; junction bases with no gene match: 10. The CDR3 is 16 residues long. In germline, CDR1 is SGHTA, CDR2 FQGNSA.

The chain combines TRBV27 with TRBJ2-2; the D is unclear. The V gene's germline CDR1 is MNHEY and CDR2 SMNVEV (reference sequence). V was clipped by 10 bases and J by 1 base, with 19 bases between them. The CDR3 length is 16 residues. As DNA, the CDR3 is TGTGCCACCCTCGGTAGAGGCCTTGTGAACACCGGGGAGCTGTTTTTT. It translates to CATLGRGLVNTGELFF.

The chain has TRBV7-9 and TRBJ1-2; 7 bases agree with TRBD1. Losses at the gene ends were 1 base for V and 8 bases for J; bases not matched to a gene: 19. This CDR3 has 18 residues. Germline V gene data show CDR1 as SEHNR and CDR2 as FQNEAQ (reference sequence). For the CDR3, the DNA is TGTGCCAGCAGCTTAGGTCCGGGGTGGGACAGCGAATATGGAGGCTACACCTTC. It translates to CASSLGPGWDSEYGGYTF.

V and J are TRBV10-3 and TRBJ2-1; 8 bases line up with TRBD2. Trimming at V came to 4 bases and at J to 3 bases, leaving 8 bases not matched to a gene. This CDR3 comprises 16 residues. CDR1 is ENHRY and CDR2 is SYGVKD in the germline V gene. For the CDR3, the DNA is TGTGCCATCAGTGGGGCTCAGCGGGGGTACTACAATGAGCAGTTCTTC. Its protein is CAISGAQRGYYNEQFF.

The chain links TRBV4-1 to TRBJ2-7; D is unclear. V dropped 5 bases and J dropped 2 bases, with 10 bases sitting between them. Germline V gives CDR1 MGHRA, CDR2 YSYEKL. This CDR3 spans 13 amino acids. The CDR3 loop is CASSLRVTYEQYF. CDR3 DNA sequence: TGCGCCAGCAGCTTACGAGTTACCTACGAGCAGTACTTC.

By proportion, this clone is medium-sized (0.01 to 0.1%). The chain has TRBV28 and TRBJ1-2, with TRBD1 as a possible D gene (6 bases). Germline V CDR1 and CDR2: MDHEN, SYDVKM. This CDR3 has 14 amino acids. V lost 7 bases and J lost 3, with 15 bases in between. This chain's CDR3 is CASTTGIVDYGYTF. CDR3 nucleotides: TGTGCCAGCACCACAGGGATCGTGGACTATGGCTACACCTTC.

The chain combines TRBV11-2 with TRBJ2-2, with D perhaps matching TRBD2 (5 bases). The CDR3 contains 14 residues. Per the germline V gene, CDR1 is SGHAT and CDR2 is FQNNGV. The V gene lost 1 base and the J gene lost 6 bases, with 9 bases spanning the gap. Here the CDR3 DNA reads TGTGCCAGCAGCTTAGTTCTAGCTGCCGGGGAGCTGTTTTTT. It codes for CASSLVLAAGELFF.

The chain employs TRBV11-2 and TRBJ1-1; unclear D gene. The CDR3 spans 13 residues. CDR1 SGHAT and CDR2 FQNNGV come from the germline V gene. Between the trimmed V and J ends, which lost 7 bases and 1 base, there was a span of 10 bases. CDR3 sequence: CASTFSGNTEAFF. The CDR3 coding sequence is TGTGCCAGCACCTTTTCCGGGAACACTGAAGCTTTCTTT.

J is TRBJ1-2 and V is TRBV19; TRBD1 aligns across 8 bases. This CDR3 contains 14 residues. Trimming took 6 bases from V and 4 from J; bases not matched to a gene: 7. Per the germline V gene, CDR1 is LNHDA and CDR2 is SQIVND (reference sequence). The CDR3, as DNA: TGTGCCAGTAGGCCGGACAGGGTAGTCTATGGCTACACCTTC. Residues: CASRPDRVVYGYTF. Together with reference TRBV19 and TRBJ1-2, the CDR3 gives the full variable domain: DGGITQSPKYLFRKEGQNVTLSCEQNLNHDAMYWYRQDPGQGLRLIYYSQIVNDFQKGDIAEGYSVSREKKESFPLTVTSAQKNPTAFYLCASRPDRVVYGYTFGSGTRLTVV.

This clone appeared a single time. V and J are TRBV14 and TRBJ2-2, with D possibly being TRBD2 (5 bases). The CDR3 length is 15 residues. V was trimmed by 1 base and J by 7 bases, leaving 13 bases between them. Germline loops: CDR1 SGHDN, CDR2 FVKESK. The CDR3 sequence: CASSQVLGVGGELFF. DNA for the CDR3: TGTGCCAGCAGCCAAGTTCTCGGGGTTGGCGGGGAGCTGTTTTTT.

The chain combines TRBV7-9 with TRBJ1-2; D not resolved. Trimming removed 3 bases at V and 4 bases at J, with 12 bases between. Per the germline V gene, CDR1 is SEHNR and CDR2 is FQNEAQ (reference sequence). CDR3 length: 14 residues. The CDR3 is CASSLSLGIYGYTF. CDR3 sequence (DNA): TGTGCCAGCAGCTTGAGTCTAGGAATCTATGGCTACACCTTC.

The CDR3 nucleotides read TGTGCCAGCTCACCACTTTCCCTCCTCTACAATGAGCAGTTCTTC. Translating gives CASSPLSLLYNEQFF. The genes are TRBV18 and TRBJ2-1; unclear D gene. V gave up 1 base and J gave up 3 bases, with 10 bases separating them. This CDR3 contains 15 residues. Germline CDR1 reads KGHSH; CDR2 reads LQKENI.

CDR3 in DNA: TGTGCCAGCAGCCAAGAGGAAAGACATCAAGAGACCCAGTACTTC. It codes for CASSQEERHQETQYF. This chain links TRBV4-2 with TRBJ2-5; no reliable D call. The length of the CDR3 is 15 residues. The ends were cut back, 0 bases at V and 2 bases at J, with 10 bases in the middle. From germline, CDR1 is LGHNA and CDR2 YNFKEQ.

The chain carries TRBV28 and TRBJ2-1; the D is unclear. This CDR3 has 12 residues. Deletions cut 2 bases from V and 7 bases from J, with 6 bases between. Germline assignment: CDR1 MDHEN and CDR2 SYDVKM. This CDR3 reads CASSLRSNEQFF. CDR3 nucleotides: TGTGCCAGCAGTTTAAGGAGTAATGAGCAGTTCTTC.

The chain recombines TRBV19 with TRBJ2-2; 7 bases fit TRBD2. The length of the CDR3 is 15 residues. Germline V lookup: CDR1 LNHDA, CDR2 SQIVND (reference sequence). The CDR3, as DNA: TGTGTTACTACGGTAACTAGCGCGGGCACCGGGGAGCTGTTTTTT. Translation: CVTTVTSAGTGELFF.

This clone was seen a few times. The CDR3: CAWSVGAVTGELFF. The DNA of the CDR3 is TGTGCCTGGAGTGTAGGGGCAGTAACCGGGGAGCTGTTTTTT. The chain combines TRBV30 with TRBJ2-2; a weak D match, TRBD1 (5 bases). The CDR3 contains 14 residues. Germline V gene sequence: CDR1 GTSNPN, CDR2 SVGIG (reference sequence). The V gene lost 0 bases and the J gene lost 5 bases, with 10 bases spanning the gap.

The chain combines TRBV19 with TRBJ1-1; TRBD1 might be the D (6 bases). Germline V lookup: CDR1 LNHDA, CDR2 SQIVND (reference sequence). V dropped 3 bases and J dropped 3 bases, with 8 bases sitting between them. The CDR3 totals 13 residues. The CDR3 spells CASSIKGDTEAFF. CDR3 nucleotide sequence: TGTGCCAGTAGTATTAAGGGGGACACTGAAGCTTTCTTT.

V and J are TRBV7-9 and TRBJ2-1; possibly TRBD1 for D (5 bases). V dropped 4 bases and J dropped 4 bases, with 14 bases sitting between them. CDR1 is SEHNR and CDR2 is FQNEAQ in the germline V gene (reference sequence). This CDR3 has 15 amino acids. The CDR3 region is CASSSIGDRYNEQFF. Written as DNA, the CDR3 is TGTGCCAGCAGCTCAATTGGTGACAGATACAATGAGCAGTTCTTC.

The gene calls are TRBV7-7 and TRBJ1-5; D not certain. The CDR3 runs 13 residues. The V end lost 5 bases, the J end lost 5 bases, and 10 bases lay between the germline ends. From germline, CDR1 is SSHAT and CDR2 FNYEAQ (reference sequence). CDR3 region: CASSLGRDQPQHF. The CDR3 DNA follows: TGTGCCAGCAGCCTCGGTCGCGATCAGCCCCAGCATTTT. Filled out from reference TRBV7-7 and TRBJ1-5, the complete variable domain reads GAGVSQSPRYKVTKRGQDVTLRCDPISSHATLYWYQQALGQGPEFLTYFNYEAQPDKSGLPSDRFSAERPEGSISTLTIQRTEQRDSAMYRCASSLGRDQPQHFGDGTRLSIL.

The CDR3 nucleotides read TGCGCCAGCAGCTTTAGTGCACCCCCTAGCACAGATACGCAGTATTTT. The encoded protein is CASSFSAPPSTDTQYF. The rearrangement joins TRBV5-1 to TRBJ2-3; D remains unclear. The CDR3 consists of 16 residues. Germline V gene data show CDR1 as SGHRS and CDR2 as YFSETQ. Trimming shortened V by 2 bases and J by 0 bases, and 13 bases separated the two germline ends.

The rearrangement uses TRBV2 and TRBJ2-6; D possibly corresponds to TRBD2 (5 bases). The germline gives CDR1 SNHLY, CDR2 FYNNEI. The CDR3 extends over 21 amino acids. Trimming cost V 5 bases and J 0 bases, with 26 bases left between them. In DNA form, the CDR3 reads TGTGCCAGCAGTAAGGGAGACCAAGTCGGGCCAATTTCCTCTGGGGCCAACGTCCTGACTTTC. Amino acids: CASSKGDQVGPISSGANVLTF. Together with reference TRBV2 and TRBJ2-6, the CDR3 gives the full variable domain: EPEVTQTPSHQVTQMGQEVILRCVPISNHLYFYWYRQILGQKVEFLVSFYNNEISEKSEIFDDQFSVERPDGSNFTLKIRSTKLEDSAMYFCASSKGDQVGPISSGANVLTFGAGSRLTVL.